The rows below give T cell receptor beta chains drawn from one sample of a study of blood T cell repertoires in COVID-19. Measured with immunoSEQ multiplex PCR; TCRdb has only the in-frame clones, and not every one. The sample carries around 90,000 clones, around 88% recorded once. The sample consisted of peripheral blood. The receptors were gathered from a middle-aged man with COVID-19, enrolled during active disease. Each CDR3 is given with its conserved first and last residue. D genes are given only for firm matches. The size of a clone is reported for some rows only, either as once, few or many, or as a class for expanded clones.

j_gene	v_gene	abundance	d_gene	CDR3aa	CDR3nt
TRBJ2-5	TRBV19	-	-	CASRRNREETQYF	TGTGCCAGTAGAAGGAACAGGGAAGAGACCCAGTACTTC
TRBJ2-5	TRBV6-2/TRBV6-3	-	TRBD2	CASSYWLAGYQETQYF	TGTGCCAGCAGTTACTGGCTAGCGGGCTACCAAGAGACCCAGTACTTC
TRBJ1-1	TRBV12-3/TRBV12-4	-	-	CASSLRGSRVAFF	TGTGCCAGCAGTTTACGTGGGTCCCGGGTAGCTTTCTTT
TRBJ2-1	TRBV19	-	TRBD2	CASSIDGLAGGISYNEQFF	TGTGCCAGTAGTATAGACGGACTAGCGGGGGGAATCTCCTACAATGAGCAGTTCTTC
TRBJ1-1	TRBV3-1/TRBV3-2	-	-	CASSQVAGAGEAFF	TGTGCCAGCAGCCAAGTTGCAGGGGCTGGTGAAGCTTTCTTT
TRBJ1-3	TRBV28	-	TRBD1	CASSSQGAIGNTIYF	TGTGCCAGCAGTTCCCAGGGGGCTATTGGAAACACCATATATTTT
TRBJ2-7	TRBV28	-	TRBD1	CASRPGQRAYEQYF	TGTGCCAGCAGGCCGGGACAGCGAGCCTACGAGCAGTACTTC
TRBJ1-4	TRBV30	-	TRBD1	CAWRVSGGPNEKLFF	TGTGCCTGGAGGGTCTCAGGGGGGCCTAATGAAAAACTGTTTTTT
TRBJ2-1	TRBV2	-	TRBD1	CASRRGQGSNEQFF	TGTGCCAGCAGGAGGGGACAGGGGAGCAATGAGCAGTTCTTC
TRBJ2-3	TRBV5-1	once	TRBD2	CASSLGLAGGTDTQYF	TGCGCCAGCAGCTTGGGACTAGCGGGGGGCACAGATACGCAGTATTTT
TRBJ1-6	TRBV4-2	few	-	CASSQEGLGVNSPLHF	TGTGCCAGCAGCCAAGAGGGGCTTGGGGTTAATTCACCCCTCCACTTT
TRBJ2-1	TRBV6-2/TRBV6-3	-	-	CASSYDRYNEQFF	TGTGCCAGCAGTTACGACAGATACAATGAGCAGTTCTTC
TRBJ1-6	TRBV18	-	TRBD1	CASSPGQGDNSPLHF	TGTGCCAGCTCACCAGGACAGGGCGATAATTCACCCCTCCACTTT
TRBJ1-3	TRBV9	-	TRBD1	CASSVGNRGYGNTIYF	TGTGCCAGCAGCGTAGGGAACAGGGGATACGGAAACACCATATATTTT
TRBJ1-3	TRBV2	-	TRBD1	CASARQGAIGNTIYF	TGTGCCAGCGCCCGACAGGGGGCGATTGGAAACACCATATATTTT
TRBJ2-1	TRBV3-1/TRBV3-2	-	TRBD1	CASSGGQAEQFF	TGTGCCAGCAGCGGGGGACAGGCTGAGCAGTTCTTC
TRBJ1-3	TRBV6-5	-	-	CASSMGLASGNTIYF	TGTGCCAGCTCCATGGGGCTTGCCTCTGGAAACACCATATATTTT
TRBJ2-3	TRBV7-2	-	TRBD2	CASSSGTRYTQYF	TGTGCCAGCAGCTCCGGGACTAGGTATACGCAGTATTTT
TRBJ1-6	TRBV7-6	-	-	CASSLASAGNNSPLHF	TGTGCCAGCAGCTTAGCGTCGGCAGGGAATAATTCACCCCTCCACTTT
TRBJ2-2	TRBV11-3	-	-	CASSADLTPSGELFF	TGTGCCAGCAGCGCCGACTTAACACCGTCTGGGGAGCTGTTTTTT
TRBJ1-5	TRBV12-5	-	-	CASGFWVRAQHF	TGTGCTAGTGGTTTCTGGGTTCGGGCCCAGCATTTT
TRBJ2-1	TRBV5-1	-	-	CASSSQLASNEQFF	TGCGCCAGCAGCTCGCAACTAGCCAGCAATGAGCAGTTCTTC
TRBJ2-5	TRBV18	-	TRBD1	CASSPQMGQAKETQYF	TGTGCCAGCTCACCACAAATGGGACAGGCGAAAGAGACCCAGTACTTC
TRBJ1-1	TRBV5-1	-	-	CASRGRGNTEAFF	TGCGCCAGCAGGGGCCGGGGGAACACTGAAGCTTTCTTT
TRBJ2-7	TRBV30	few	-	CAGKLERSYEQYF	TGTGCCGGGAAACTAGAGCGGTCCTACGAGCAGTACTTC
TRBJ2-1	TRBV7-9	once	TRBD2	CASSPYAGLAPNNEQFF	TGTGCCAGCAGCCCCTACGCGGGACTAGCGCCCAACAATGAGCAGTTCTTC
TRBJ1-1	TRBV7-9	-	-	CASSLGSGFYYTEAFF	TGTGCCAGCAGCTTAGGGTCAGGGTTCTACTACACTGAAGCTTTCTTT
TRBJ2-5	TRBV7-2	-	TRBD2	CASSQGTSGGASFGTQYF	TGTGCCAGCAGCCAAGGGACTAGCGGGGGGGCCTCTTTTGGGACCCAGTACTTC
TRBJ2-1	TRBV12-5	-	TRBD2	CASGLTSGGAVEQFF	TGTGCTAGTGGCCTAACTAGCGGGGGGGCCGTTGAGCAGTTCTTC
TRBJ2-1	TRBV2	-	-	CASSHPGDSYNEQFF	TGTGCCAGCAGCCATCCAGGGGATTCCTACAATGAGCAGTTCTTC
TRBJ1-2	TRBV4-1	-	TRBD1	CASSLLGQGAGGYTF	TGCGCCAGCAGCCTACTGGGACAGGGGGCGGGTGGCTACACCTTC
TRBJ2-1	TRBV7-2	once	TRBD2	CASSFLGGLAYNEQFF	TGTGCCAGCAGCTTTTTAGGGGGACTAGCGTACAATGAGCAGTTCTTC
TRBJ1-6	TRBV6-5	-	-	CASAERQFNSPLHF	TGTGCCAGCGCTGAGCGGCAGTTTAATTCACCCCTCCACTTT
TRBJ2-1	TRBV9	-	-	CASSVGGGTVVNEQFF	TGTGCCAGCAGCGTAGGAGGAGGGACAGTTGTCAATGAGCAGTTCTTC
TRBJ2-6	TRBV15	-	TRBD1	CATSRERYRGQGGIGANVLTF	TGTGCCACCAGCAGAGAACGTTATAGGGGACAGGGGGGTATTGGGGCCAACGTCCTGACTTTC
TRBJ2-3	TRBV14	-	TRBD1	CASSPWTGFADTQYF	TGTGCCAGCAGCCCCTGGACAGGGTTTGCAGATACGCAGTATTTT
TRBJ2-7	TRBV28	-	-	CASMRGTYEQYF	TGTGCCAGCATGCGGGGAACCTACGAGCAGTACTTC
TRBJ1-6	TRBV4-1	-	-	CASSQDARVYNSPLHF	TGCGCCAGCAGCCAAGACGCCAGGGTCTATAATTCACCCCTCCACTTT
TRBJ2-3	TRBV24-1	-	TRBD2	CATSDPQLATTEDTQYF	TGTGCCACCAGTGACCCCCAACTAGCGACGACCGAAGATACGCAGTATTTT
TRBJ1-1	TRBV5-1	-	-	CASSFTVNTEAFF	TGCGCCAGCAGCTTCACGGTGAACACTGAAGCTTTCTTT
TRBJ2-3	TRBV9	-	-	CASSLQDRTDTQYF	TGTGCCAGCAGCCTACAGGACCGCACAGATACGCAGTATTTT
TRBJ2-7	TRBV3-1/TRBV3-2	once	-	CASSQTRLPKQYF	TGTGCCAGCAGCCAAACGAGACTTCCCAAGCAGTACTTC
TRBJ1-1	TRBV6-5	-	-	CASRYQVAPGTEAFF	TGCGCCAGCAGGTACCAGGTGGCTCCTGGCACTGAAGCTTTCTTT
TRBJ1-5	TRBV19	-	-	CASSIAGFSNQPQHF	TGTGCCAGTAGTATAGCAGGGTTCAGCAATCAGCCCCAGCATTTT
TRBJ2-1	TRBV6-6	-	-	CASSYFEGQYNEQFF	TGTGCCAGCAGTTACTTCGAGGGACAATACAATGAGCAGTTCTTC
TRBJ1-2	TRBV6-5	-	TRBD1	CASTNPQGVGYTF	TGTGCCAGCACCAATCCCCAGGGGGTTGGCTACACCTTC
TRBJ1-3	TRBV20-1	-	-	CSASLGGSGNTIYF	TGCAGTGCTAGTCTCGGCGGCTCTGGAAACACCATATATTTT
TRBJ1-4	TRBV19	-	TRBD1	CASSKSRQGNEKLFF	TGTGCCAGTAGTAAATCACGACAGGGGAATGAAAAACTGTTTTTT
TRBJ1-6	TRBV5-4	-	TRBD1	CASRLQGVGDSPLHF	TGTGCCAGCAGATTACAGGGGGTGGGAGATTCACCCCTCCACTTT
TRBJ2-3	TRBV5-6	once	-	CASSFQSGLTDTQYF	TGTGCCAGCAGCTTTCAGTCAGGGCTCACAGATACGCAGTATTTT
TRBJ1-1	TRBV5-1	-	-	CASSLGARGTEAFF	TGCGCCAGCAGCTTGGGGGCCAGGGGAACTGAAGCTTTCTTT
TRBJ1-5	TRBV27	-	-	CASTRSEGGRSNQPQHF	TGTGCCAGCACCCGGTCGGAGGGAGGTAGGAGTAATCAGCCCCAGCATTTT
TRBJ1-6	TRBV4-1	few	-	CASSQGPSPLHF	TGCGCCAGCAGCCAGGGGCCTTCACCCCTCCACTTT
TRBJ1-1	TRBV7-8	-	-	CASSRDRSNTEAFF	TGTGCCAGCAGCCGCGACAGGTCGAACACTGAAGCTTTCTTT
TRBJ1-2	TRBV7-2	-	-	CASSATGTRTSGYTF	TGTGCCAGCAGTGCAACAGGGACCCGGACCTCCGGCTACACCTTC
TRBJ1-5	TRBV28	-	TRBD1	CASSPTGTGGGWTQHF	TGTGCCAGCAGCCCTACCGGGACAGGTGGGGGTTGGACCCAGCATTTT
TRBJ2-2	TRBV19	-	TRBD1	CASSEGALGTGELFF	TGTGCCAGTAGTGAGGGGGCCCTGGGCACCGGGGAGCTGTTTTTT
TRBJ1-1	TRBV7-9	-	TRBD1	CASSTRGQGNEAFF	TGTGCCAGCAGCACCCGAGGACAGGGTAATGAAGCTTTCTTT
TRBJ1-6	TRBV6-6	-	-	CASRETGSYNSPLHF	TGTGCCAGCAGGGAGACGGGATCCTATAATTCACCCCTCCACTTT